What follows describes a single T cell receptor (beta chain). Its antigen is currently unknown. CDR1 is MNHNS, CDR2 SASEGT, per germline. The CDR3 has 15 residues. The germline V and J ends were trimmed by 1 base and 7 bases, with 13 bases remaining between them. These data belong to a study of cytomegalovirus exposure and HLA in healthy donors. Study conclusions and caveats: For most TCR beta V segments, an earlier analysis put the productive rate at about 87% or about 30% of the time. Altogether, more than 150 TCR beta chains were recorded as cytomegalovirus-associated. In a later analysis, HLA-associated beta chains showed higher expansion and lower generation probabilities than comparable chains.

The PCR had 60 Vbeta and 13 Jbeta primers. The data were produced by immunoSEQ multiplex PCR, yet TCRdb's version contains in-frame clones alone and is incomplete. This sample has 85,000 to 110,000 clones, with almost 80% found just once. The rearrangement links TRBV6-1 to TRBJ2-2; a weak D match, TRBD2 (6 bases). This clonotype originated in a man between 45 and 60 years old in good health and CMV-seropositive. The sample taken for sequencing was PBMCs. The CDR3 loop reads CASSEVRVGLGELFF. The CDR3 DNA follows: TGTGCCAGCAGTGAAGTTAGGGTGGGACTCGGGGAGCTGTTTTTT.